These 8 T cell receptor beta chains were sequenced from one sample in a study of CD8 T cells in ankylosing spondylitis. MiXCR was run by TCRdb on the 5' RACE reads, yielding one entry per CDR3 protein. The profile covers about 270,000 distinct CDR3 sequences, with 32% appearing a single time and around 4% taken by the ten largest. Sequencing was done on a sample of blood, either unsorted or a sorted T cell fraction (not recorded which). These receptor sequences come from a male donor with ankylosing spondylitis or in good health (not recorded which).

Only a few counts were recorded for this clonotype. The J gene is TRBJ1-6, the V gene TRBV6-1, with 7 bases that match TRBD1. V trimming: 6 bases; J trimming: 9 bases; junction bases outside the gene matches: 5. The CDR3 length is 13 residues. Looked up from germline, CDR1 is MNHNS and CDR2 is SASEGT. CDR3 bases: TGTGCCAGCAGCAGGGACAGTAGTTCACCCCTCCACTTT. This translates into CASSRDSSSPLHF.

This clonotype appeared a few times. The chain joins TRBV20-1 to TRBJ2-7, with a possible D match to TRBD2 (6 bases). This CDR3 region has 14 residues. Germline CDR1 DFQATT, CDR2 SNEGSKA (reference sequence). V was shortened by 3 bases and J by 6 bases, with 18 bases between the two germline ends. The CDR3 nucleotides read TGCAGTGCTAGTAGACTAGTCGCCGGTTTCGAGCAGTACTTC. This encodes CSASRLVAGFEQYF.

This clonotype was observed a handful of times. CDR3 in amino acids: CASRRGTSRRYEQYF. CDR3 in DNA: TGTGCCAGCAGGCGGGGCACTTCCCGGCGGTACGAGCAGTACTTC. This chain uses TRBV6-1 with TRBJ2-7; D might be TRBD2 (6 bases). Germline V CDR1 and CDR2: MNHNS, SASEGT. The CDR3 sequence is 15 residues long. V was clipped by 6 bases and J by 4 bases, with 19 bases between them.

The V call is TRBV21-1, the J call TRBJ1-5. TRBV21-1 is designated a pseudogene. The CDR3 length is 17 residues. The CDR3 DNA reads as TGTGCCAGCAGCAAAGCTTGGCGGGGCGGGAGGGATCAGCCCCAGCATTTT. It codes for CASSKAWRGGRDQPQHF.

This clonotype has only a few counts. The chain links TRBV7-2 to TRBJ2-7; 9 bases line up with TRBD2. This CDR3 is 16 amino acids long. V lost 2 bases to trimming and J lost 2 bases; unmatched junction nucleotides: 7. Per germline, CDR1 SGHTA and CDR2 FQGNSA. CDR3 bases: TGTGCCAGCAGCTTATCGCCTAGCGGGGCAGCCTACGAGCAGTACTTC. It yields the protein CASSLSPSGAAYEQYF. The whole variable domain, filled in from reference TRBV7-2 and TRBJ2-7, reads GAGVSQSPSNKVTEKGKDVELRCDPISGHTALYWYRQSLGQGLEFLIYFQGNSAPDKSGLPSDRFSAERTGGSVSTLTIQRTQQEDSAVYLCASSLSPSGAAYEQYFGPGTRLTVT.

This clonotype was counted many times. The chain employs TRBV10-3 and TRBJ2-6, with D possibly matching TRBD2 (5 bases). The V and J ends lost 3 bases and 4 bases respectively, with 13 bases between them. The germline CDR1 and CDR2 sequences are ENHRY and SYGVKD. The CDR3 is 16 amino acids. The CDR3 DNA sequence: TGTGCCATCAGTGAAGGCGGGCTGATGGGGGCCAACGTCCTGACTTTC. Protein product: CAISEGGLMGANVLTF.

The V call is TRBV27, the J call TRBJ2-7; D possibly corresponds to TRBD1 (6 bases). V was shortened by 5 bases and J by 4 bases, with 18 bases between the two germline ends. The CDR3 spans 15 residues. CDR1 and CDR2 from the germline V gene are MNHEY and SMNVEV (reference sequence). The CDR3 nucleotides are TGTGCCAGCAGTCCCCCGGGACATCAGGGGTACGAGCAGTACTTC. Translating gives CASSPPGHQGYEQYF.

The count of this clonotype is one. The genes are TRBV25-1 and TRBJ2-1, with 8 bases identical to TRBD1. The J segment lost 7 bases and the V segment lost 3 bases, leaving 5 bases of the junction unmatched. CDR3 length equals 14 residues. Germline values: CDR1 MGHDK, CDR2 SYGVNS. The chain's CDR3 is CASSDLTGGNEQFF. The CDR3, as DNA: TGTGCCAGCAGTGACCTCACAGGGGGTAATGAGCAGTTCTTC.